Sequencing of this T cell receptor beta chain was carried out in a study of cytomegalovirus exposure and HLA in healthy donors. On the study more broadly: The 110 or so validation repertoires, a later analysis reported, used the same platform as the approximately 670 first-cohort repertoires.

In its sample, this clone was seen once. Data came from immunoSEQ multiplex PCR; TCRdb stores just in-frame clones and leaves some out. This table holds fewer than 200,000 clones, about 90% found once. The CDR3 is 18 amino acids. CDR1 and CDR2 from the germline V gene are KGHSH and LQKENI. With V trimmed by 1 base and J by 0 bases, 4 bases remained unmatched. The genes are TRBV18 and TRBJ2-6; 9 bases align to TRBD1. This clonotype was sampled from a man between 18 and 29 years old in good health and CMV-seropositive. Sequences were obtained from PBMCs. The CDR3: CASSPQTGGSSGANVLTF. Written as DNA, the CDR3 is TGTGCCAGCTCACCACAGACAGGGGGGAGCTCTGGGGCCAACGTCCTGACTTTC.